This T cell receptor beta chain derives from a study of blood T cell repertoires in COVID-19. On the study more broadly: Both acute and convalescent COVID-19 samples were obtained from the United States, Italy and Spain. Sources were T cells, B-cell-depleted T cells, or PBMCs; the material itself was cDNA or gDNA.

Study processing details: Using reference gene primer amplification, nucleated cell counts were estimated. The table came from immunoSEQ multiplex PCR; TCRdb's copy has only in-frame clones and leaves some out. V and J calls plus clone size are reproduced from that table; the DNA served to infer D and trimming. The sample records approximately 160,000 clones, about 86% being singletons. This clone occurred a few times. The germline V and J ends were trimmed by 3 bases and 0 bases, with 12 bases remaining between them. This CDR3 is 16 amino acids long. The germline gives CDR1 SGHAT, CDR2 FQNNGV. This TCR derives from a woman between 70 and 85 years old with acute or convalescent COVID-19. J is TRBJ2-1 and V is TRBV11-2, with a possible D match to TRBD2 (6 bases). The specimen was peripheral blood. The CDR3, as DNA: TGTGCCAGCAGCTTGCGGACTATCAGCTCCTACAATGAGCAGTTCTTC. Encoded protein: CASSLRTISSYNEQFF.